A single sample gave rise to the 22 T cell receptor beta chains below, sequenced in a study of Tregs in tolerant kidney transplant recipients. Recipients received nonmyeloablative bone marrow transplants from related graft donors, with transient mixed chimerism. Only in-frame clones appear in the TCRdb table, and some are missing; sequencing was by immunoSEQ multiplex PCR. This sample carries about 81,000 clones, around nine tenths of them seen once, and the ten largest clones take approximately 1.4%. Source: CD4+ T cells from blood (PBMCs), taken 24 months after the transplant. Source of these receptors: a human patient who received a combined kidney and bone marrow transplant. Some T cells may be provided by the graft donor.

The V and J genes are TRBV11-3 and TRBJ1-2, with TRBD1 matching 7 bases. Germline CDR1 and CDR2: SGHNT and YENEEA. Germline trimming cut 4 bases from V and 2 bases from J; bases unmatched to any gene: 10. This CDR3 is 16 amino acids long. The CDR3 region has the DNA TGTGCCAGCAGCTCCCCGACAGGGTGGGTGAACTATGGCTACACCTTC. It is translated as CASSSPTGWVNYGYTF.

The chain carries TRBV4-3 and TRBJ2-3; D is possibly TRBD1 (6 bases). In germline, CDR1 is LGHNA, CDR2 YSLEER. V gave up 0 bases and J gave up 2 bases, with 15 bases separating them. The CDR3 is made up of 17 amino acids. The DNA for the CDR3 is TGCGCCAGCAGCCAAGATCGGGACACGGCTATCACAGATACGCAGTATTTT. Translation gives CASSQDRDTAITDTQYF.

Only one count was recorded for this clone. The V call is TRBV7-9, the J call TRBJ2-1, with 9 bases identical to TRBD1. V shed 4 bases, J shed 1 base, and the junction held 2 bases outside the gene matches. The CDR3 consists of 15 residues. Germline CDR1 SEHNR, CDR2 FQNEAQ (reference sequence). CDR3 amino acids: CASSSGTGSYNEQFF. CDR3 bases: TGTGCCAGCAGCTCCGGGACAGGGTCCTACAATGAGCAGTTCTTC. Full variable domain (outside the CDR3, taken from reference TRBV7-9 and TRBJ2-1): DTGVSQNPRHKITKRGQNVTFRCDPISEHNRLYWYRQTLGQGPEFLTYFQNEAQLEKSRLLSDRFSAERPKGSFSTLEIQRTEQGDSAMYLCASSSGTGSYNEQFFGPGTRLTVL.

J is TRBJ2-7 and V is TRBV7-2, with D possibly TRBD1 on 5 matching bases. The CDR3 runs 13 residues. The V gene's germline CDR1 is SGHTA and CDR2 FQGNSA. V lost 6 bases to trimming and J lost 3 bases, with 12 bases between them. In DNA form, the CDR3 reads TGTGCCAGCAGGAAAAAAGACAGCTACGAGCAGTACTTC. Encoded protein: CASRKKDSYEQYF.

V usage is TRBV18 and J usage is TRBJ2-7; TRBD1 matches at 7 bases. The germline V gene has CDR1 KGHSH and CDR2 LQKENI. V trimming: 3 bases; J trimming: 2 bases; junction bases outside the gene matches: 7. This CDR3 region has 15 residues. CDR3 residues: CASSPRQGRPYEQYF. The CDR3 coding sequence is TGTGCCAGCTCACCGCGACAGGGAAGGCCCTACGAGCAGTACTTC.

The J gene is TRBJ2-5, the V gene TRBV4-1; 14 nucleotides align to TRBD2. CDR3 length equals 19 residues. With 0 bases clipped from V and 2 bases from J, the junction kept 8 bases outside the gene matches. CDR1 is MGHRA, CDR2 YSYEKL, per germline. The CDR3 here is CASSQEPGTSGGPQETQYF. The CDR3 DNA reads TGCGCCAGCAGCCAAGAACCCGGGACTAGCGGGGGCCCTCAAGAGACCCAGTACTTC.

The chain is built from TRBV5-4 and TRBJ2-5, with 7 bases fitting TRBD1. J was trimmed by 3 bases and V by 3 bases; bases with no gene match: 5. This CDR3 region has 14 residues. Germline CDR1 reads SGHNT; CDR2 reads YYREEE (reference sequence). In nucleotides, the CDR3 is TGTGCCAGCAGCTCGGCCGACAGGGAAGAGACCCAGTACTTC. This gives the protein CASSSADREETQYF.

The rearrangement uses TRBV15 and TRBJ2-7; 9 bases are shared with TRBD1. The germline gives CDR1 LNHNV, CDR2 YYDKDF (reference sequence). The CDR3 length is 16 residues. V shed 1 base, J shed 2 bases, and the junction held 6 bases outside the gene matches. The CDR3 region is CATSRGPGTGTYEQYF. In DNA, the CDR3 is TGTGCCACCAGCAGAGGGCCCGGGACAGGGACCTACGAGCAGTACTTC. The variable domain in full, with the rest retrieved from reference TRBV15 and TRBJ2-7, is DAMVIQNPRYQVTQFGKPVTLSCSQTLNHNVMYWYQQKSSQAPKLLFHYYDKDFNNEADTPDNFQSRRPNTSFCFLDIRSPGLGDTAMYLCATSRGPGTGTYEQYFGPGTRLTVT.

This chain uses TRBV28 with TRBJ2-7, with TRBD1 matching 8 bases. The CDR3 extends over 16 amino acids. Looked up from germline, CDR1 is MDHEN and CDR2 is SYDVKM. V shed 1 base and J 2 bases; nucleotides not matched to a gene: 7. The CDR3 coding sequence is TGTGCCAGCAGTTTATTCCAGGGGGCGATTACCTACGAGCAGTACTTC. Its translation is CASSLFQGAITYEQYF. The variable domain in full, with the rest retrieved from reference TRBV28 and TRBJ2-7, is DVKVTQSSRYLVKRTGEKVFLECVQDMDHENMFWYRQDPGLGLRLIYFSYDVKMKEKGDIPEGYSVSREKKERFSLILESASTNQTSMYLCASSLFQGAITYEQYFGPGTRLTVT.

This chain joins TRBV10-3 and TRBJ2-2; maybe TRBD1 (5 bases). Germline-derived CDR1 and CDR2 are ENHRY and SYGVKD. The V gene lost 0 bases and the J gene lost 4 bases, with 12 bases spanning the gap. CDR3 length: 16 residues. The CDR3 nucleotides are TGTGCCATCAGTGAGTCTTTCCGACAGATCACCGGGGAGCTGTTTTTT. Residues: CAISESFRQITGELFF.

The chain couples TRBV30 to TRBJ1-1, with TRBD1 matching over 9 bases. Losses at the gene ends were 4 bases for V and 12 bases for J; bases not matched to a gene: 6. CDR1 and CDR2 from the germline V gene are GTSNPN and SVGIG (reference sequence). This CDR3 is built from 11 residues. CDR3 sequence reads: CAWTPGQGSFF. CDR3 in DNA: TGTGCCTGGACTCCGGGACAGGGTTCTTTCTTT.

The chain carries TRBV5-1 and TRBJ2-7; 13 bases line up with TRBD2. V shed 5 bases, J shed 5 bases, and the junction held 16 bases outside the gene matches. The CDR3 runs 18 residues. Germline V gene lookup returns CDR1 SGHRS and CDR2 YFSETQ. Here the CDR3 reads CASRERLAGGLVPHEQYF. For the CDR3, the DNA is TGCGCCAGCAGAGAAAGACTAGCGGGAGGCCTCGTCCCCCACGAGCAGTACTTC.

As to this clone: An end of the junction differs from the germline gene, which may be a read error. The chain uses TRBV11-3 and TRBJ2-1, with 13 bases matching TRBD2. Germline lookup yields CDR1 SGHNT and CDR2 YENEEA. The CDR3 length is 19 residues. CDR3 in amino acids: CASSLGLTSGRNSDNEQFF. For the CDR3, the DNA is TGTGCCAGCAGCTTAGGCCTGACTAGCGGGAGGAACTCCGACAATGAGCAGTTCTTC.

This clone was observed a few times. The same CDR3 also results from other DNA sequences found in this sample. The chain carries TRBV4-3 and TRBJ1-6; 7 bases are shared with TRBD1. This CDR3 region has 15 residues. Germline loops: CDR1 LGHNA, CDR2 YSLEER. V dropped 2 bases and J dropped 8; count of bases not matched to a gene: 6. CDR3 sequence (DNA): TGCGCCAGCAGCCAACTTACAGGGGCCGATTCACCCCTCCACTTT. Protein product: CASSQLTGADSPLHF.

The CDR3 here is CASSWTGVEQFF. The CDR3 DNA sequence: TGTGCCAGCAGCTGGACCGGGGTTGAACAGTTCTTC. V and J are TRBV7-2 and TRBJ2-1, with D perhaps TRBD2 (5 bases). Germline assignment: CDR1 SGHTA and CDR2 FQGNSA. The V and J ends lost 4 bases and 13 bases respectively, with 14 bases between them. This CDR3 has 12 amino acids.

This chain links TRBV7-9 with TRBJ1-1; no clear D gene. This CDR3 spans 14 amino acids. V dropped 0 bases and J dropped 3 bases, with 8 bases sitting between them. The germline CDR1 and CDR2 sequences are SEHNR and FQNEAQ (reference sequence). CDR3 sequence reads: CASSLARGDTEAFF. Written as DNA, the CDR3 is TGTGCCAGCAGCTTAGCTCGGGGAGACACTGAAGCTTTCTTT.

The chain recombines TRBV15 with TRBJ2-1; possible D gene TRBD2, 6 bases. Trimming removed 0 bases from V and 4 bases from J, with 13 bases in between. This CDR3 has 16 amino acids. Germline V gene sequence: CDR1 LNHNV, CDR2 YYDKDF (reference sequence). The CDR3 DNA follows: TGTGCCACCAGCAGAGATCGGGTTAGCGGATACAATGAGCAGTTCTTC. This encodes CATSRDRVSGYNEQFF.

This clone has only a few counts. This chain connects TRBV10-1 to TRBJ2-7; D is ambiguous. The CDR3 length is 11 residues. Trimming cost V 7 bases and J 2 bases, with 6 bases left between them. Looked up from germline, CDR1 is WNHNN and CDR2 is SYGVQD (reference sequence). The CDR3: CASTSAYEQYF. In nucleotides, the CDR3 is TGCGCCAGCACCTCGGCCTACGAGCAGTACTTC.

This clone has only one observation. The genes are TRBV5-1 and TRBJ2-2; 11 bases align to TRBD2. Germline V gene data show CDR1 as SGHRS and CDR2 as YFSETQ. V lost 4 bases, J lost 4 bases, and 6 bases stayed unmatched. The CDR3 length is 16 residues. For the CDR3, the DNA is TGCGCCAGCAGCCTCACTAGCGGGAGAATCACCGGGGAGCTGTTTTTT. It translates to CASSLTSGRITGELFF.

This chain joins TRBV6-1 and TRBJ1-5; D is uncertain. CDR3 length equals 12 residues. V lost 4 bases and J lost 8, with 9 bases in between. The germline V gene has CDR1 MNHNS and CDR2 SASEGT. CDR3 DNA sequence: TGTGCCAGCAGTGGGAGCGTAGAGCCCCAGCATTTT. This translates into CASSGSVEPQHF.

The chain employs TRBV7-9 and TRBJ2-5; 8 bases line up with TRBD1. V shed 5 bases, J shed 4 bases, and the junction held 9 bases outside the gene matches. Germline-derived CDR1 and CDR2 are SEHNR and FQNEAQ (reference sequence). The CDR3 has 15 residues. The CDR3 DNA sequence: TGTGCCAGCAGCCGCCGCATGGACAGGGTAGAGACCCAGTACTTC. This translates into CASSRRMDRVETQYF.

This chain uses TRBV12-2 with TRBJ1-5; TRBD1 is the table's D call and was not checked against the DNA. TRBV12-2 represents a pseudogene. This CDR3 is built from 16 residues. CDR3 bases: TGTGCAAGTCGCTTAGTATCACAGGGTAGGCGTCAGCCCCAGCATTTT. The encoded protein is CASRLVSQGRRQPQHF.